Listed below are T cell receptor beta chains from one sample, sequenced in a study of Ad26.COV2.S vaccination and SARS-CoV-2 variants. Only in-frame clones appear in the TCRdb table, and some are missing; sequencing was by immunoSEQ multiplex PCR. Seen here are roughly 510,000 clones, roughly 85% observed once, and the top ten hold around 13%. Specimen: peripheral blood, collected in a trial of Ad26.COV2.S vaccine versus placebo. The source of these receptors is a person aged 18-60 years who received the Ad26.COV2.S COVID-19 vaccine or a placebo. Both conserved end residues are part of each CDR3. Fields, in order: D gene, V gene, clone size, J gene, CDR3 DNA, CDR3 protein. D genes are given only for firm matches. Part of the rows lack a size; the others show once, few, many or a class for expanded clones.

>NA|TRBV7-2|NA|TRBJ2-2
TGTGCCAGCAGCTCTAGTTACTCCACCGGGGAGCTGTTTTTT
CASSSSYSTGELFF
>NA|TRBV6-1|NA|TRBJ2-7
TGTGCCAGCAGTGAATCCCCAGGGAGCTCCTACGAGCAGTACTTC
CASSESPGSSYEQYF
>NA|TRBV15|NA|TRBJ2-3
TGTGCCACCAGCAGAGATCTCACCACAGTCGGGACAGATACGCAGTATTTT
CATSRDLTTVGTDTQYF
>TRBD1|TRBV14|few|TRBJ1-2
TGTGCCAGCAGCCAAGTTAACAGGGGAGACTCTGGCTACACCTTC
CASSQVNRGDSGYTF
>NA|TRBV15|NA|TRBJ1-3
TGTGCCACCAGCAGAGATCGACGGGGCTCCCCTGGAAACACCATATATTTT
CATSRDRRGSPGNTIYF
>NA|TRBV7-9|NA|TRBJ1-1
TGTGCCAGCAGCTTAATGGCGGACACTGAAGCTTTCTTT
CASSLMADTEAFF
>NA|TRBV3-1/TRBV3-2|NA|TRBJ1-6
TGTGCCAGCAGCCAAGGTCCCCGAGGGCATTCACCCCTCCACTTT
CASSQGPRGHSPLHF
>NA|TRBV2|NA|TRBJ1-2
TGTGCCAGCTCGGACAGTAACTATGGCTACACCTTC
CASSDSNYGYTF
>NA|TRBV15|NA|TRBJ2-2
TGTGCCACCAGCAGAGAAGTAGGGGGCACCGGGGAGCTGTTTTTT
CATSREVGGTGELFF
>TRBD1|TRBV5-6|NA|TRBJ1-4
TGTGCCAGCAGCCCGGGCGACAGGGGGAGAAATGAAAAACTGTTTTTT
CASSPGDRGRNEKLFF
>NA|TRBV20-1|NA|TRBJ2-5
TGCAGTGACCAAAGCGGTGAGACCCAGTACTTC
CSDQSGETQYF
>NA|TRBV5-5|once|TRBJ1-1
TGTGCCAGCAGCACGGGTCTGTCCCCTGCTGAAGCTTTCTTT
CASSTGLSPAEAFF
>NA|TRBV4-1|NA|TRBJ2-7
TGCGCCAGCAGCCAAGCCCCTGTGGGTCCCTACGAGCAGTACTTC
CASSQAPVGPYEQYF
>NA|TRBV19|NA|TRBJ1-1
TGTGCCAGTAGACTTGGCAGTTCAATGAACACTGAAGCTTTCTTT
CASRLGSSMNTEAFF
>NA|TRBV7-2|NA|TRBJ2-3
TGTGCCAGCAGCGCCCGGGGCAGGGTCACAGATACGCAGTATTTT
CASSARGRVTDTQYF
>NA|TRBV5-1|NA|TRBJ1-3
TGCGCCAGCAGCTTGGGTGACTCTGGAAACACCATATATTTT
CASSLGDSGNTIYF
>TRBD1|TRBV30|NA|TRBJ2-5
TGTGCCAGGACAGGGGTGGGACAAGAGACCCAGTACTTC
CARTGVGQETQYF
>NA|TRBV9|NA|TRBJ2-7
TGTGCCAGCAGCGCCTCGGAGAGACTCGAGCAGTACTTC
CASSASERLEQYF
>NA|TRBV2|few|TRBJ1-6
TGTGCCAGCAGTGGGTCAACAGGGAATAATTCACCCCTCCACTTT
CASSGSTGNNSPLHF
>TRBD2|TRBV5-1|few|TRBJ2-2
TGCGCCAGCAGCACTACTCCCCCCGGGACTAGCCACACCGGGGAGCTGTTTTTT
CASSTTPPGTSHTGELFF
>TRBD2|TRBV2|NA|TRBJ2-1
TGTGCCAGCAGGCCGACTAGCGGGAGGGGACTGAGCTCCTACAATGAGCAGTTCTTC
CASRPTSGRGLSSYNEQFF
>NA|TRBV14|NA|TRBJ2-5
TGTGCCAGCAGCTATGACTCGGGACCACAAGAGACCCAGTACTTC
CASSYDSGPQETQYF